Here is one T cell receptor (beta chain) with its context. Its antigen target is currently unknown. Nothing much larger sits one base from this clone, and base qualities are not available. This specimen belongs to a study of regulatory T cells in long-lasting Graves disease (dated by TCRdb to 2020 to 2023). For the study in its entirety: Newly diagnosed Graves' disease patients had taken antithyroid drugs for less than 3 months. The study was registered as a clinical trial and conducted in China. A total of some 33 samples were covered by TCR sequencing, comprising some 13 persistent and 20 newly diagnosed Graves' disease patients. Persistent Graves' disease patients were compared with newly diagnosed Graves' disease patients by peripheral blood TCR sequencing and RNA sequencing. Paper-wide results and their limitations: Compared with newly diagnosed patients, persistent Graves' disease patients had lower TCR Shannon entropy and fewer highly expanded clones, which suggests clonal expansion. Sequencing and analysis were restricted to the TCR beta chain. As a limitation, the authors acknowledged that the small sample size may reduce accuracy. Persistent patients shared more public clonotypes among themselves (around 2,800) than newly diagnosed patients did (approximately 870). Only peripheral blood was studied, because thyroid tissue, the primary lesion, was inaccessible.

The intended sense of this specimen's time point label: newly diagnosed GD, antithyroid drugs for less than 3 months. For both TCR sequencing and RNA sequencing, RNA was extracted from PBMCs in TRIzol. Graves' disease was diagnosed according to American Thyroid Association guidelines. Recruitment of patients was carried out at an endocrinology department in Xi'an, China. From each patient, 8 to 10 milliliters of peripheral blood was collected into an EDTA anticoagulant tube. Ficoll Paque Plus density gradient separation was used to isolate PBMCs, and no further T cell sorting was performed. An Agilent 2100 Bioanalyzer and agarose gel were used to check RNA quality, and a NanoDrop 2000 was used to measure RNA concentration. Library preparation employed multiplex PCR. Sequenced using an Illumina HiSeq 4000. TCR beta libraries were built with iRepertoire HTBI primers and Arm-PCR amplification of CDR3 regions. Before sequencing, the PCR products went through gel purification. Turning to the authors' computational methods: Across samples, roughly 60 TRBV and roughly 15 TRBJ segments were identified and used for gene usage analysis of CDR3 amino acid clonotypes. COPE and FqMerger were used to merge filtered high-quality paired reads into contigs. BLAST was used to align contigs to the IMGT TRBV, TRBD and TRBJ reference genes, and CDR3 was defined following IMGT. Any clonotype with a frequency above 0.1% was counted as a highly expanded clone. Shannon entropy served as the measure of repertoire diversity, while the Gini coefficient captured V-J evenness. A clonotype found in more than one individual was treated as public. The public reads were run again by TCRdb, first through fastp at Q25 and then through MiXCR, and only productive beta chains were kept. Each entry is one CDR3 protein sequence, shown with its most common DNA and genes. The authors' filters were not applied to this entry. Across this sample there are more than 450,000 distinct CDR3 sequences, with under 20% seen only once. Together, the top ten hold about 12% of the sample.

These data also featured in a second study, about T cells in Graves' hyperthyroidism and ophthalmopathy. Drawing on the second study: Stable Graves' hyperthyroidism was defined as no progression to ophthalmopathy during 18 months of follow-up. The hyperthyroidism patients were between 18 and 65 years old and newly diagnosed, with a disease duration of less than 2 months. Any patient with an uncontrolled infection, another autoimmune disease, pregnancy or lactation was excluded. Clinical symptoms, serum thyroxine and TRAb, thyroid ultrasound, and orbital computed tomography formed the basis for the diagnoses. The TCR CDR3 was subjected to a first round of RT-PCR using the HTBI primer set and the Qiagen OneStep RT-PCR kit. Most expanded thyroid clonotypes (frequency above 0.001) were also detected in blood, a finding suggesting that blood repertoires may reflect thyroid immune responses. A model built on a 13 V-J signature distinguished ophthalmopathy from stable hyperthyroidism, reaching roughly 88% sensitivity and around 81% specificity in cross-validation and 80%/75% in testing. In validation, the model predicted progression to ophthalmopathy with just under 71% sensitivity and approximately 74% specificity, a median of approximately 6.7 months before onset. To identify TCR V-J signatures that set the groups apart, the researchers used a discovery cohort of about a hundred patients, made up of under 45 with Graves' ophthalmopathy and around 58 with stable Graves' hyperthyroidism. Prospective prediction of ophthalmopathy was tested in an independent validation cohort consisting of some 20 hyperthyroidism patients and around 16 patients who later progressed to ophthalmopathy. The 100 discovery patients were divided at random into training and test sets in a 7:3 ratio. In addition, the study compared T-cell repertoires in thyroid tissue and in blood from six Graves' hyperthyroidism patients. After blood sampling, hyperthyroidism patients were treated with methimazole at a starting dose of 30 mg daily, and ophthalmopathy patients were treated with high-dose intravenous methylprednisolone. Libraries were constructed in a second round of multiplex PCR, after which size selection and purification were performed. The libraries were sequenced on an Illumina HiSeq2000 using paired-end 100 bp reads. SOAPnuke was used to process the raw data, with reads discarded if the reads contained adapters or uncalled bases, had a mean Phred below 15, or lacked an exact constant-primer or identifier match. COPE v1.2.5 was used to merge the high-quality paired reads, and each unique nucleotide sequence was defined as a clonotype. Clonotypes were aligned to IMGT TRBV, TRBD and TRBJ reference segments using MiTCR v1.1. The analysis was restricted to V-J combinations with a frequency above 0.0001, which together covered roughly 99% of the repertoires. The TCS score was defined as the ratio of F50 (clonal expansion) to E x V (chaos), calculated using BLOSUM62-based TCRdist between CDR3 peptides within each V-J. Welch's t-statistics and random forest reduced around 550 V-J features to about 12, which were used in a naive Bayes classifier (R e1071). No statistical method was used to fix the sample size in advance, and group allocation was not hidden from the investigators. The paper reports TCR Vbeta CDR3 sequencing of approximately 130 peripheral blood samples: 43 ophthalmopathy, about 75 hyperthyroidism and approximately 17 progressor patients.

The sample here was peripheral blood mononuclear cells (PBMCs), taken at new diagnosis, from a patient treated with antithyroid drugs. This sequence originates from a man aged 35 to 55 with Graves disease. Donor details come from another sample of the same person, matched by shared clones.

The DNA sequence follows: TGTGCCAGTAGTATGAGTAGGTTCGCCGAGCAGTACTTC. Its protein reads: CASSMSRFAEQYF. The chain couples TRBV19 to TRBJ2-7; the D segment cannot be called with confidence. V loses 3 bases of germline sequence and J loses 6 bases, and the interval between the two ends is 12 bases. The germline V gene (reference sequence) specifies LNHDA as CDR1 and SQIVND as CDR2. The cysteine opens and the phenylalanine closes a CDR3 of 13 amino acids. Only the CDR3 portion is preserved as DNA: 39 bases, with reading frame beginning at the first base.